Following are 32 T cell receptor beta chains from one sample sequenced in a study of blood T cell repertoires in COVID-19. Clones were read by immunoSEQ multiplex PCR, and TCRdb kept only the in-frame ones, dropping some. Of approximately 120,000 clones in the sample, around 76% were seen once. Material for sequencing was peripheral blood. The receptors originated from a man aged 60 to 75 with acute or convalescent COVID-19.

The chain is built from TRBV12-2 and TRBJ1-5; the table calls TRBD1, which could not be checked here. TRBV12-2 is termed a pseudogene. The CDR3 length is 14 residues. The CDR3 DNA sequence: TGTGCAAGTCGCTTGGGACAGTTCAATCAGCCCCAGCATTTT. This translates into CASRLGQFNQPQHF.

J is TRBJ2-2 and V is TRBV19; the D gene is possibly TRBD1 (5 bases). V lost 4 bases to trimming and J lost 7 bases, with 16 bases between them. The CDR3 has 15 amino acids. The germline V gene encodes CDR1 LNHDA and CDR2 SQIVND (reference sequence). CDR3 amino acids: CASSNLQGPRGELFF. CDR3 in DNA: TGTGCCAGTAGTAACTTGCAGGGTCCCCGCGGGGAGCTGTTTTTT. Full variable domain (outside the CDR3, taken from reference TRBV19 and TRBJ2-2): DGGITQSPKYLFRKEGQNVTLSCEQNLNHDAMYWYRQDPGQGLRLIYYSQIVNDFQKGDIAEGYSVSREKKESFPLTVTSAQKNPTAFYLCASSNLQGPRGELFFGEGSRLTVL.

This chain links TRBV3-1 (or the pseudogene TRBV3-2) with TRBJ2-5, with 9 bases lining up with TRBD2. Germline V gene lookup returns CDR1 LGHDT and CDR2 YNNKEL (reference sequence). The CDR3 is made up of 18 amino acids. Losses at the gene ends were 1 base for V and 3 bases for J; bases not matched to a gene: 12. The CDR3: CASSQGIGSGRGEETQYF. In nucleotides, the CDR3 is TGTGCCAGCAGCCAAGGAATCGGTAGCGGGAGAGGTGAAGAGACCCAGTACTTC.

This chain's CDR3 is CAWTTSTDTQYF. In DNA, the CDR3 is TGTGCCTGGACGACTAGCACAGATACGCAGTATTTT. This chain connects TRBV30 to TRBJ2-3; D is undetermined. Germline values: CDR1 GTSNPN, CDR2 SVGIG (reference sequence). CDR3 size: 12 residues. Trimming left V 4 bases short and J 0 bases short, with 5 bases between. Complete variable domain (other parts from reference TRBV30 and TRBJ2-3): SQTIHQWPATLVQPVGSPLSLECTVEGTSNPNLYWYRQAAGRGLQLLFYSVGIGQISSEVPQNLSASRPQDRQFILSSKKLLLSDSGFYLCAWTTSTDTQYFGPGTRLTVL.

The chain is built from TRBV5-4 and TRBJ2-3; no firm D call. The CDR3 is made up of 13 amino acids. Germline V gives CDR1 SGHNT, CDR2 YYREEE (reference sequence). V was clipped by 0 bases and J by 1 base, with 3 bases between them. The CDR3 nucleotides are TGTGCCAGCAGCTTGGGAGGCACAGATACGCAGTATTTT. It encodes CASSLGGTDTQYF.

This chain links TRBV11-2 with TRBJ1-1; D is possibly TRBD1 (6 bases). This CDR3 is 16 amino acids long. Germline V gene lookup returns CDR1 SGHAT and CDR2 FQNNGV. V was shortened by 5 bases and J by 1 base, with 17 bases between the two germline ends. This CDR3 is CASSLGTSLGNTEAFF. Here the CDR3 DNA reads TGTGCCAGCAGCCTTGGGACATCCCTGGGGAACACTGAAGCTTTCTTT.

This clone was picked up a small number of times. The CDR3 nucleotides read TGCGCCAGCGGCCAGACAGGGCCGAATAACTATGGCTACACCTTC. Its translation is CASGQTGPNNYGYTF. The chain combines TRBV5-1 with TRBJ1-2; TRBD1 agrees at 7 bases. V shed 7 bases and J 1 base; nucleotides not matched to a gene: 10. CDR1 and CDR2 (germline): SGHRS, YFSETQ. The CDR3 is made up of 15 amino acids.

The rearrangement uses TRBV4-2 and TRBJ2-7; TRBD2 aligns across 7 bases. Germline trimming cut 1 base from V and 2 bases from J; bases unmatched to any gene: 5. The CDR3 runs to 15 residues. CDR1 and CDR2 (germline): LGHNA, YNFKEQ. As DNA, the CDR3 is TGTGCCAGCAGCCAAGGATGGGGGAGGGCCTACGAGCAGTACTTC. It specifies CASSQGWGRAYEQYF.

J is TRBJ2-2 and V is TRBV11-2; tentatively, D is TRBD2 (5 bases). CDR1 is SGHAT and CDR2 is FQNNGV in the germline V gene. V was shortened by 7 bases and J by 2 bases, with 14 bases between the two germline ends. This CDR3 comprises 15 residues. The CDR3 DNA reads TGTGCCAGCACCTCACTAGGAGGCAACACCGGGGAGCTGTTTTTT. Translation gives CASTSLGGNTGELFF.

This clone was observed once. This chain links TRBV7-2 with TRBJ2-3; weak D call: TRBD2 (6 bases). The CDR3 is made up of 16 amino acids. The germline V gene encodes CDR1 SGHTA and CDR2 FQGNSA. V was pared by 6 bases and J by 2 bases, with 18 bases between. CDR3 bases: TGTGCCAGCAGTAACCGACCGGGACTGATCACAGATACGCAGTATTTT. Residues: CASSNRPGLITDTQYF.

V gene TRBV24-1 combines with J gene TRBJ2-5; 9 positions match TRBD1. There are 16 residues in the CDR3. V lost 5 bases, J lost 1 base, and 7 bases stayed unmatched. Germline V gene sequence: CDR1 KGHDR, CDR2 SFDVKD. CDR3 region: CATSVTTGGPQETQYF. In nucleotides, the CDR3 is TGTGCCACCAGTGTCACCACAGGGGGCCCCCAAGAGACCCAGTACTTC.

This clone occurred a few times. The chain carries TRBV7-6 and TRBJ2-1, with 7 bases fitting TRBD2. Germline V gene data show CDR1 as SGHVS and CDR2 as FNYEAQ. The CDR3 is 15 residues long. V lost 6 bases, J lost 9 bases, and 14 bases stayed unmatched. The chain's CDR3 is CASSYLAELLGEQFF. CDR3 nucleotide sequence: TGTGCCAGCAGTTACCTAGCGGAGCTTCTAGGTGAGCAGTTCTTC.

As regards this clone: The sample contains more than one DNA sequence encoding this CDR3. The chain has TRBV18 and TRBJ1-5; D remains unclear. The CDR3 has 13 residues. The V end lost 4 bases, the J end lost 0 bases, and 4 bases lay between the germline ends. Per the germline V gene, CDR1 is KGHSH and CDR2 is LQKENI. The CDR3 reads CASSLNSNQPQHF. The CDR3 bases are TGTGCCAGCTCACTTAATAGCAATCAGCCCCAGCATTTT. The variable domain in full, completed from reference TRBV18 and TRBJ1-5, reads NAGVMQNPRHLVRRRGQEARLRCSPMKGHSHVYWYRQLPEEGLKFMVYLQKENIIDESGMPKERFSAEFPKEGPSILRIQQVVRGDSAAYFCASSLNSNQPQHFGDGTRLSIL.

The genes are TRBV28 and TRBJ1-6; no clear D gene. This CDR3 region has 12 residues. CDR1 and CDR2 from the germline V gene are MDHEN and SYDVKM. Trimming cost V 8 bases and J 16 bases, with 18 bases left between them. The CDR3 region is CASRPNYLLLHF. The CDR3 nucleotides are TGTGCCAGCCGCCCTAATTATCTTTTACTCCACTTT. Using reference TRBV28 and TRBJ1-6 for the parts outside the CDR3, the full variable domain is DVKVTQSSRYLVKRTGEKVFLECVQDMDHENMFWYRQDPGLGLRLIYFSYDVKMKEKGDIPEGYSVSREKKERFSLILESASTNQTSMYLCASRPNYLLLHFGNGTRLTVT.

The rearrangement links TRBV3-1 (or the pseudogene TRBV3-2) to TRBJ1-5; TRBD1 aligns across 8 bases. The CDR3 is 15 residues long. The germline V gene encodes CDR1 LGHDT and CDR2 YNNKEL (reference sequence). V was pared by 4 bases and J by 4 bases, with 6 bases of the junction left unmatched. The CDR3 loop reads CASSLGTGQNQPQHF. The CDR3 DNA is TGTGCCAGCAGCCTGGGGACAGGCCAAAATCAGCCCCAGCATTTT.

This clone has only a few counts. The rearrangement uses TRBV25-1 and TRBJ1-1; 8 nucleotides line up with TRBD1. This CDR3 comprises 16 residues. J lost 1 base, V lost 2 bases, and 6 bases had no gene match. CDR1 MGHDK and CDR2 SYGVNS come from the germline V gene. The CDR3 nucleotides read TGTGCCAGCAGTGAAAATTGGGACAGGTGGAACACTGAAGCTTTCTTT. It codes for CASSENWDRWNTEAFF.

This chain connects TRBV6-4 to TRBJ2-5, with TRBD1 identical over 10 bases. The V gene end was trimmed by 6 bases and the J gene end by 9 bases; junction bases not matched to a gene: 7. The CDR3 is 13 amino acids. CDR1 is MRHNA and CDR2 is SNTAGT in the germline V gene. The CDR3 DNA sequence: TGTGCCAGCAGAGACAGGGGGCGCCGGGCCCAGTACTTC. It translates to CASRDRGRRAQYF.

The V call is TRBV6-5, the J call TRBJ1-6; D gene ambiguous. V was shortened by 4 bases and J by 0 bases, with 7 bases between the two germline ends. This CDR3 spans 15 amino acids. The germline V gene encodes CDR1 MNHEY and CDR2 SVGAGI. The CDR3 here is CASSSGSSYNSPLHF. The DNA for the CDR3 is TGTGCCAGCAGTTCCGGGAGCTCCTATAATTCACCCCTCCACTTT.

V is TRBV6-1 and J is TRBJ2-7, with 11 bases identical to TRBD2. V shed 4 bases, J shed 5 bases, and the junction held 10 bases outside the gene matches. The CDR3 contains 16 residues. Germline loops: CDR1 MNHNS, CDR2 SASEGT. The CDR3 spells CASSVLAGGSKNEQYF. CDR3 DNA sequence: TGTGCCAGCAGTGTCCTAGCGGGAGGATCTAAGAACGAGCAGTACTTC.

V is TRBV4-1 and J is TRBJ1-6, with unresolved D. Trimming stripped 0 bases from V and 7 bases from J, with 13 bases between. This CDR3 has 16 amino acids. Germline values: CDR1 MGHRA, CDR2 YSYEKL. Written as DNA, the CDR3 is TGCGCCAGCAGCCAAGATTTAGCTAGTTGGAATTCACCCCTCCACTTT. This encodes CASSQDLASWNSPLHF.

This chain links TRBV9 with TRBJ2-1; the D gene is possibly TRBD2 (5 bases). Germline CDR1 is SGDLS and CDR2 is YYNGEE. The V end was cut by 0 bases, the J end by 2 bases, with 9 bases between. This CDR3 spans 15 amino acids. CDR3 loop: CASSVGFGTYNEQFF. CDR3 bases: TGTGCCAGCAGCGTAGGTTTCGGGACCTACAATGAGCAGTTCTTC.

The CDR3 spells CASSLSGGAGDTQYF. The CDR3 DNA follows: TGCGCCAGCAGCTTAAGCGGGGGGGCCGGAGATACGCAGTATTTT. This rearrangement joins TRBV5-1 to TRBJ2-3, with 10 bases that match TRBD2. Losses at the gene ends were 2 bases for V and 5 bases for J; bases not matched to a gene: 5. CDR3 size: 15 residues. Germline V CDR1 and CDR2: SGHRS, YFSETQ. The variable domain in full, with the rest retrieved from reference TRBV5-1 and TRBJ2-3, is KAGVTQTPRYLIKTRGQQVTLSCSPISGHRSVSWYQQTPGQGLQFLFEYFSETQRNKGNFPGRFSGRQFSNSRSEMNVSTLELGDSALYLCASSLSGGAGDTQYFGPGTRLTVL.

This clone showed up just a few times. The chain couples TRBV27 to TRBJ1-1; 7 positions agree with TRBD1. The CDR3 is made up of 14 amino acids. The J segment lost 10 bases and the V segment lost 3 bases, leaving 11 bases of the junction unmatched. Per the germline V gene, CDR1 is MNHEY and CDR2 is SMNVEV (reference sequence). This chain's CDR3 is CASSLHRGMRRAFF. The CDR3 DNA reads as TGTGCCAGCAGTTTGCACAGGGGTATGCGTAGAGCTTTCTTT.

The sample holds a few counts of this clone. The CDR3 reads CASSAYQNTDTQYF. The CDR3 bases are TGTGCCAGTAGTGCTTATCAGAACACAGATACGCAGTATTTT. V usage is TRBV19 and J usage is TRBJ2-3, with D unclear. The CDR3 length is 14 residues. Per germline, CDR1 LNHDA and CDR2 SQIVND (reference sequence). V lost 5 bases to trimming and J lost 2 bases, with 11 bases between them. Full variable domain (missing parts from reference TRBV19 and TRBJ2-3): DGGITQSPKYLFRKEGQNVTLSCEQNLNHDAMYWYRQDPGQGLRLIYYSQIVNDFQKGDIAEGYSVSREKKESFPLTVTSAQKNPTAFYLCASSAYQNTDTQYFGPGTRLTVL.

This chain uses TRBV6-6 with TRBJ1-2; a weak D match, TRBD1 (5 bases). The germline gives CDR1 MNHNY, CDR2 SVGAGI (reference sequence). V lost 5 bases, J lost 1 base, and 11 bases lay in between. The CDR3 is made up of 14 amino acids. CDR3 region: CASSPGGSNYGYTF. The CDR3 DNA is TGTGCCAGCAGTCCCGGGGGGAGTAACTATGGCTACACCTTC.

This sequence joins TRBV4-1 and TRBJ1-5; 9 nucleotides match TRBD1. The ends lost 1 base at V and 9 bases at J; junction bases unmatched: 4. Germline-derived CDR1 and CDR2 are MGHRA and YSYEKL. The CDR3 is 14 residues long. CDR3 sequence (DNA): TGCGCCAGCAGCCAAGGACAGGGGGTAGTGCCCCAGCATTTT. It is translated as CASSQGQGVVPQHF.

The genes are TRBV2 and TRBJ1-3; D is undetermined. From germline, CDR1 is SNHLY and CDR2 FYNNEI. There are 15 residues in the CDR3. V was pared by 7 bases and J by 0 bases, with 13 bases between. The CDR3 reads CASIGVPTSGNTIYF. In DNA form, the CDR3 reads TGTGCCAGCATCGGGGTTCCGACCTCTGGAAACACCATATATTTT.

V gene TRBV12-5 combines with J gene TRBJ2-7; D gene ambiguous. Germline-derived CDR1 and CDR2 are LGHNT and FRNRAP. The CDR3 extends over 13 amino acids. V was cut by 1 base and J by 3 bases, with 7 bases left in between. CDR3 region: CASGLGSYYEQYF. CDR3 bases: TGTGCTAGTGGTTTGGGCTCCTACTACGAGCAGTACTTC.

This sequence joins TRBV9 and TRBJ2-1; D is possibly TRBD1 (5 bases). The V gene lost 0 bases and the J gene lost 5 bases, with 15 bases spanning the gap. From germline, CDR1 is SGDLS and CDR2 YYNGEE. The CDR3 runs to 16 residues. CDR3 in amino acids: CASSVGSAGINNEQFF. The CDR3 nucleotides read TGTGCCAGCAGCGTAGGCTCTGCAGGGATTAACAATGAGCAGTTCTTC.

This rearrangement joins TRBV29-1 to TRBJ2-3; 8 bases agree with TRBD2. The CDR3 spans 13 residues. V lost 7 bases, J lost 0 bases, and 3 bases stayed unmatched. The V gene's germline CDR1 is SQVTM and CDR2 ANQGSEA. The chain's CDR3 is CSETSDSTDTQYF. The CDR3 DNA sequence: TGCAGCGAGACTAGCGATAGCACAGATACGCAGTATTTT.

This clone was observed a single time. This chain joins TRBV9 and TRBJ2-5; 8 nucleotides line up with TRBD2. V trimming: 3 bases; J trimming: 4 bases; junction bases outside the gene matches: 11. This CDR3 region has 16 residues. Germline lookup yields CDR1 SGDLS and CDR2 YYNGEE. CDR3 residues: CASSAAGTRGSETQYF. The CDR3 DNA reads as TGTGCCAGCAGCGCGGCCGGGACTAGAGGTTCAGAGACCCAGTACTTC.

This CDR3 reads CASSQARYGYTF. CDR3 sequence (DNA): TGTGCCAGCAGTCAGGCCCGCTATGGCTACACCTTC. The genes are TRBV6-5 and TRBJ1-2; D ambiguous. Germline V CDR1 and CDR2: MNHEY, SVGAGI. Trimming stripped 5 bases from V and 4 bases from J, with 8 bases between. The CDR3 length is 12 residues.